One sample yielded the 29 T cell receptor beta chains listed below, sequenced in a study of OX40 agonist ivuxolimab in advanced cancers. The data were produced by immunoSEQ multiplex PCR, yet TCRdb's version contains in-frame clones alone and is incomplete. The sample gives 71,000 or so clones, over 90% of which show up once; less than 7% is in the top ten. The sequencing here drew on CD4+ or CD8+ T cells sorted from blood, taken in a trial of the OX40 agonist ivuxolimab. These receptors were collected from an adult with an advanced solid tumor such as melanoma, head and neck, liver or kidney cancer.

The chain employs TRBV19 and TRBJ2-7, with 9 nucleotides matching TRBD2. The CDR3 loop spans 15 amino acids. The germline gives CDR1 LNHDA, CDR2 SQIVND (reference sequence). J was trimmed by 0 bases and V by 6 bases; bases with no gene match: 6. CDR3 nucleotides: TGTGCCAGTAGGTCTAGCGGGGCTCCCTCCTACGAGCAGTACTTC. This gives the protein CASRSSGAPSYEQYF.

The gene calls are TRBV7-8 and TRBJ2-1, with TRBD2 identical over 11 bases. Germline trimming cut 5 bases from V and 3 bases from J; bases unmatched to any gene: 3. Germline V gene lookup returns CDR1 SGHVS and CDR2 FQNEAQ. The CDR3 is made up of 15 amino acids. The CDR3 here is CASSKGLADYNEQFF. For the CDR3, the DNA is TGTGCCAGCAGCAAGGGACTAGCGGACTACAATGAGCAGTTCTTC.

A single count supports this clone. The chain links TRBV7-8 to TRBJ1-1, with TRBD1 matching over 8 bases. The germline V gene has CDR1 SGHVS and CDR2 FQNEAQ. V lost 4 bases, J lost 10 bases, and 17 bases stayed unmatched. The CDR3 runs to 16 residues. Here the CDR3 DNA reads TGTGCCAGCAGCTCGTCATCTGGACAGGGCCGCATTAGAGCTTTCTTT. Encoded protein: CASSSSSGQGRIRAFF.

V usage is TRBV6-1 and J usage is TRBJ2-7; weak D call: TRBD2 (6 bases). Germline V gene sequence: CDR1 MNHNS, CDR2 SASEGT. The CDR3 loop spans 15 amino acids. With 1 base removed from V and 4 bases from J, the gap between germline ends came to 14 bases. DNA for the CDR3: TGTGCCAGCAGTGAAGGGGCGGGGTCCGGATACGAGCAGTACTTC. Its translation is CASSEGAGSGYEQYF.

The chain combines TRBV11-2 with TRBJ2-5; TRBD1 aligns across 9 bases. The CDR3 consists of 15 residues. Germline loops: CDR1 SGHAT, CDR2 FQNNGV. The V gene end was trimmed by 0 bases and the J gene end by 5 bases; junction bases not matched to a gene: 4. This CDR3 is CASSLEDRGKETQYF. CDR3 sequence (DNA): TGTGCCAGCAGCTTAGAAGACAGGGGGAAGGAGACCCAGTACTTC.

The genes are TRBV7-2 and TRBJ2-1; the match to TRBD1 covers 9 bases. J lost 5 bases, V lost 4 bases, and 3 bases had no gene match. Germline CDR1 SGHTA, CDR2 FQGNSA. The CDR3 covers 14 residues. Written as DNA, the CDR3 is TGTGCCAGCAGCTCCCGGACAGGGGACAATGAGCAGTTCTTC. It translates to CASSSRTGDNEQFF.

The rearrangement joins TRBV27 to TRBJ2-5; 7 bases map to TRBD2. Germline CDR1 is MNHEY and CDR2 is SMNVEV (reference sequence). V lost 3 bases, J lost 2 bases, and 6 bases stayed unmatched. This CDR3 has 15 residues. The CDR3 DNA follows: TGTGCCAGCAGTTTCCGGACTAGTGCACAAGAGACCCAGTACTTC. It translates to CASSFRTSAQETQYF.

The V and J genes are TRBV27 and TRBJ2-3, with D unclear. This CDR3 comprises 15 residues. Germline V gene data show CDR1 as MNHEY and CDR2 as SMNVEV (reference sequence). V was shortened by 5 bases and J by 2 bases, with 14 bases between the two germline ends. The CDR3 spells CASSPSPASTDTQYF. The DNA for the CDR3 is TGTGCCAGCAGTCCGAGTCCAGCCTCCACAGATACGCAGTATTTT.

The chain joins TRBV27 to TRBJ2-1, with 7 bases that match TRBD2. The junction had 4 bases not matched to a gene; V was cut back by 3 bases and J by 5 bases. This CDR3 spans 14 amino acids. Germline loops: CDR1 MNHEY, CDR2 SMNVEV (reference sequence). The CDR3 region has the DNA TGTGCCAGCAGTTTGGGACTAACCAACAATGAGCAGTTCTTC. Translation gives CASSLGLTNNEQFF.

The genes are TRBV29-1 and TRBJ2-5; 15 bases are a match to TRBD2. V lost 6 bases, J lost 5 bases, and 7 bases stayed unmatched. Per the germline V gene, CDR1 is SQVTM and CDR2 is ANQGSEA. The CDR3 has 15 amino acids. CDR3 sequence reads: CSVAGLAGGGETQYF. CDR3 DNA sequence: TGCAGCGTCGCGGGACTAGCGGGAGGCGGGGAGACCCAGTACTTC.

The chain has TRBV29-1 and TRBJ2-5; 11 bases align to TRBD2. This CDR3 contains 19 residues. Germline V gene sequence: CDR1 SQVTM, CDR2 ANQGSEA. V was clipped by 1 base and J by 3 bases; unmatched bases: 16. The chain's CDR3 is CSVEAPVVAGGVQKETQYF. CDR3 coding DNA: TGCAGCGTTGAAGCCCCTGTGGTAGCGGGGGGGGTACAGAAAGAGACCCAGTACTTC.

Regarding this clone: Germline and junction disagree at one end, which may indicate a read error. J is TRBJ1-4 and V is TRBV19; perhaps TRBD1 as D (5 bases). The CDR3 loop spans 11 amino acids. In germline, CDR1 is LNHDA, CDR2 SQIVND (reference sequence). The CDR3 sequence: CASTLGGVPHF. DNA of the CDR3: TGTGCCAGTACCCTAGGAGGGGTTCCTCATTTT.

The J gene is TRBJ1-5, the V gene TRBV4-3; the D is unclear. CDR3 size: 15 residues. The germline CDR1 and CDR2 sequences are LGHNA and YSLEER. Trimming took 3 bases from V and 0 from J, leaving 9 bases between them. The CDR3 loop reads CASSQSAYSNQPQHF. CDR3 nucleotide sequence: TGCGCCAGCAGCCAGTCCGCTTATAGCAATCAGCCCCAGCATTTT.

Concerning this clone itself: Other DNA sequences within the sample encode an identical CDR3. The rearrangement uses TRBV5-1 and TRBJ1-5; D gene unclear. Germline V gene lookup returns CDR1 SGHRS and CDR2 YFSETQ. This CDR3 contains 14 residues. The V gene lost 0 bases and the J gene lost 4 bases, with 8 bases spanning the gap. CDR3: CASSLEGGNQPQHF. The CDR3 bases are TGCGCCAGCAGCTTGGAGGGAGGGAATCAGCCCCAGCATTTT. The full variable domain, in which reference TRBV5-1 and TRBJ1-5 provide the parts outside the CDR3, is KAGVTQTPRYLIKTRGQQVTLSCSPISGHRSVSWYQQTPGQGLQFLFEYFSETQRNKGNFPGRFSGRQFSNSRSEMNVSTLELGDSALYLCASSLEGGNQPQHFGDGTRLSIL.

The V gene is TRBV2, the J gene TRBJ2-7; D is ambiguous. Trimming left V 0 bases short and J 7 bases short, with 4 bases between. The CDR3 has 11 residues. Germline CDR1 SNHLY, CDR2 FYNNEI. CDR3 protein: CASSEALEQYF. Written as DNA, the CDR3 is TGTGCCAGCAGTGAAGCGCTAGAGCAGTACTTC.

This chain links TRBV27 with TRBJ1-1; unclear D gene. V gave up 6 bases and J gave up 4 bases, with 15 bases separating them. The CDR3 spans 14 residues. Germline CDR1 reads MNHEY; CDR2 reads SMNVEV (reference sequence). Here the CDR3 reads CASRPSKGGTEAFF. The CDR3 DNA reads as TGTGCCAGCAGGCCATCGAAAGGTGGCACTGAAGCTTTCTTT.

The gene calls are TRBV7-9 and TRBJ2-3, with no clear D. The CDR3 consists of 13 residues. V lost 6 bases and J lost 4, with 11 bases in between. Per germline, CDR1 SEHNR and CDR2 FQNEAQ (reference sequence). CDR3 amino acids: CASRHEVSDTQYF. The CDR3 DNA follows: TGTGCCAGCAGACACGAGGTGTCAGATACGCAGTATTTT.

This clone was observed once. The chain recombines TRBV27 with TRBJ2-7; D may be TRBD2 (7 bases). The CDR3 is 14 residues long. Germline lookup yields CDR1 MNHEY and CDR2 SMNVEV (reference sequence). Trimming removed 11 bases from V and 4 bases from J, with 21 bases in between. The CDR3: CAGPLRAGAYEQYF. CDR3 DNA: TGTGCCGGCCCGCTCCGGGCGGGGGCGTACGAGCAGTACTTC.

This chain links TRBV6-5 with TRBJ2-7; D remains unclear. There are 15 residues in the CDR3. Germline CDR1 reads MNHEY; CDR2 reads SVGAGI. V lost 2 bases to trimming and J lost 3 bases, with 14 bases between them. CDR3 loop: CASSYEEAPGYEQYF. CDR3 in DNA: TGTGCCAGCAGTTACGAAGAGGCGCCGGGCTACGAGCAGTACTTC.

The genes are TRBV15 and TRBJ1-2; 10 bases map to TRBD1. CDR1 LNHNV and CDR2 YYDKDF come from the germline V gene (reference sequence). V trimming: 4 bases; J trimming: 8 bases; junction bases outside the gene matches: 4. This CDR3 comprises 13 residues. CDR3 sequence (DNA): TGTGCCACCAGCAAAGGACAGGGGGGCGGCTACACCTTC. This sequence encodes CATSKGQGGGYTF.

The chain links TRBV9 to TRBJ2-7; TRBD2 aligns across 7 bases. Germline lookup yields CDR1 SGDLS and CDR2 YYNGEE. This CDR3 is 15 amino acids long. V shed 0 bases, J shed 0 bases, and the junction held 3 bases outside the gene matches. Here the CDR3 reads CASSVGEGSSYEQYF. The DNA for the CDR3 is TGTGCCAGCAGCGTAGGGGAGGGGAGCTCCTACGAGCAGTACTTC.

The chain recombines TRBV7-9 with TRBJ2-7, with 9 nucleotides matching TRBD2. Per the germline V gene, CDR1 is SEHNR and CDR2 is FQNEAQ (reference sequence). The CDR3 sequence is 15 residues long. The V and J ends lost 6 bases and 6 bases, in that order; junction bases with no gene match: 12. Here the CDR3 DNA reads TGTGCCAGCAGTCCAGTCCCGGGACTAGCAGCCGAGCAGTACTTC. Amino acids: CASSPVPGLAAEQYF.

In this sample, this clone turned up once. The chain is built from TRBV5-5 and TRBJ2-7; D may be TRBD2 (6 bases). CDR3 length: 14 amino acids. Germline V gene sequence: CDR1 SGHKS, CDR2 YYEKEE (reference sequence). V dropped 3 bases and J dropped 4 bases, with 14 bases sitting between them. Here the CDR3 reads CASSSTSSEYEQYF. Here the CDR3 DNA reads TGTGCCAGCAGCTCGACTAGTTCAGAATACGAGCAGTACTTC.

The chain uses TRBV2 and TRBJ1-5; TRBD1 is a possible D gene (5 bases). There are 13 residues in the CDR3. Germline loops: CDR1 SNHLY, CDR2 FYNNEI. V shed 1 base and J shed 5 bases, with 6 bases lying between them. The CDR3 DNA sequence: TGTGCCAGCAGTGAAGAGGGGTATCAGCCCCAGCATTTT. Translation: CASSEEGYQPQHF.

CDR3 in amino acids: CASTSGVGNQPQHF. For the CDR3, the DNA is TGTGCCAGCACCTCCGGGGTGGGCAATCAGCCCCAGCATTTT. The chain joins TRBV27 to TRBJ1-5; no clear D gene. Germline V gives CDR1 MNHEY, CDR2 SMNVEV (reference sequence). This CDR3 comprises 14 residues. The V end was cut by 7 bases, the J end by 2 bases, with 12 bases between.

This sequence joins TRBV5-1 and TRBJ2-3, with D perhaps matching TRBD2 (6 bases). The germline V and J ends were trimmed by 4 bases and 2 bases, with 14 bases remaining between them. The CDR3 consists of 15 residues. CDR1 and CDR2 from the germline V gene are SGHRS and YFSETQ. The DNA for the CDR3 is TGCGCCAGCAGCCCGGGACTTGTCACCACAGATACGCAGTATTTT. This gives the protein CASSPGLVTTDTQYF.

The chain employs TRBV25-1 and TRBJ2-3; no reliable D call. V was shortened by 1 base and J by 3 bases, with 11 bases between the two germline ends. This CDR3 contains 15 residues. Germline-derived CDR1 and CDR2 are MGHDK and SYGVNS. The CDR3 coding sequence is TGTGCCAGCAGTGAATTTATCGTCGCAACAGATACGCAGTATTTT. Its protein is CASSEFIVATDTQYF. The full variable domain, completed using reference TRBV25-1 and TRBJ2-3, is EADIYQTPRYLVIGTGKKITLECSQTMGHDKMYWYQQDPGMELHLIHYSYGVNSTEKGDLSSESTVSRIRTEHFPLTLESARPSHTSQYLCASSEFIVATDTQYFGPGTRLTVL.

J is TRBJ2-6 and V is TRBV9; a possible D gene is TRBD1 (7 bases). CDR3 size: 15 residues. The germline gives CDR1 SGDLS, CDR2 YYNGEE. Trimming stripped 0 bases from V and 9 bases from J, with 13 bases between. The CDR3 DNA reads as TGTGCCAGCAGCGTAGCCCGACAGGGAGGCAACGTCCTGACTTTC. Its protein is CASSVARQGGNVLTF.

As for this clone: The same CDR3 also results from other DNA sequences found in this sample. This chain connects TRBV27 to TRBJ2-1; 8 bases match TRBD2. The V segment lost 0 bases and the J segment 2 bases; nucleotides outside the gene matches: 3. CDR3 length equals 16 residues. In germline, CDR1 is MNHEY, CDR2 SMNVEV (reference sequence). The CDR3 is CASSLSSGGAYNEQFF. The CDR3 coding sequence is TGTGCCAGCAGTTTATCGTCGGGGGGGGCCTACAATGAGCAGTTCTTC.